This note documents a single T cell receptor beta chain sequence. The antigen remains undetermined. The data stem from a study of neurological immune-mediated disorders. Study results and caveats: The expanded clones of different subjects shared no CDR3 amino acid sequences (suggesting private repertoires in all groups). In HTLV-1-associated myelopathy, TCR clonal expansion was greatest, whereas multiple sclerosis had the least, falling below healthy controls.

The starting material, 2 million PBMCs stored at -80 C, gave rise to the unsorted libraries. Synthesis of cDNA was carried out by template-switch 5'RACE. The reaction used 10-nucleotide random UMIs. TCRdb ran MiXCR on the 5' RACE reads and lists one entry per CDR3 protein. The sample contains fewer than 85,000 distinct CDR3 sequences, over 15% of which appear only once. The CDR3 totals 18 residues. Germline assignment: CDR1 MNHNY and CDR2 SVGAGI (reference sequence). J was trimmed by 0 bases and V by 0 bases; bases with no gene match: 6. The TCR was taken from a woman aged 40-49 years in good health. The gene calls are TRBV6-6 and TRBJ2-3; 10 nucleotides line up with TRBD2. The sequenced material came from PBMCs. This chain's CDR3 is CASSYSSGGGTSTDTQYF. For the CDR3, the DNA is TGTGCCAGCAGTTACTCCAGCGGGGGGGGAACTAGCACAGATACGCAGTATTTT.